Shown below are 20 T cell receptor beta chains from a single sample sequenced in a study of follicular helper T cells after annual influenza vaccination. Indicated time point: 2013-2014 season, 7 days after vaccination. TCRdb keeps only in-frame clones here, not all; method: immunoSEQ multiplex PCR. Of 5,000 to 6,000 clones listed, around 90% are singletons. Sample: CXCR5+ CD38- circulating T follicular helper cells from blood, taken 7 days after influenza vaccination. Subset: circulating Tfh, non-naive CD4+CXCR5+PD-1+ (ICOS+CD38+ or ICOS-CD38-). The receptors were gathered from an adult who received the influenza vaccine.

The chain combines TRBV6-1 with TRBJ2-7; 8 bases line up with TRBD1. V lost 7 bases and J lost 6; bases outside the gene matches: 14. The CDR3 contains 15 residues. Looked up from germline, CDR1 is MNHNS and CDR2 is SASEGT. CDR3 region: CASTSIGTGEGEQYF. Written as DNA, the CDR3 is TGTGCCAGCACCTCCATTGGGACAGGCGAAGGCGAGCAGTACTTC.

The chain recombines TRBV9 with TRBJ1-2; no definite D call. Germline V gene lookup returns CDR1 SGDLS and CDR2 YYNGEE. V was shortened by 0 bases and J by 5 bases, with 11 bases between the two germline ends. CDR3 length equals 14 residues. The CDR3 reads CASSVDSGPYGYTF. CDR3 bases: TGTGCCAGCAGCGTAGATTCTGGGCCGTATGGCTACACCTTC. The whole variable domain, filled in from reference TRBV9 and TRBJ1-2, reads DSGVTQTPKHLITATGQRVTLRCSPRSGDLSVYWYQQSLDQGLQFLIQYYNGEERAKGNILERFSAQQFPDLHSELNLSSLELGDSALYFCASSVDSGPYGYTFGSGTRLTVV.

V gene TRBV9 combines with J gene TRBJ2-5, with no clear D. Germline V gives CDR1 SGDLS, CDR2 YYNGEE. There are 14 residues in the CDR3. V lost 4 bases and J 4 bases, leaving 14 bases between the germline ends. CDR3 DNA sequence: TGTGCCAGCAGCCCGGGTTCCCTAGTAGAGACCCAGTACTTC. As protein: CASSPGSLVETQYF.

CDR3 coding DNA: TGTGCCAGCAGCGACGGAGCGTCCAATGAGCAGTTCTTC. It encodes CASSDGASNEQFF. The chain combines TRBV7-2 with TRBJ2-1; D not certain. V was pared by 5 bases and J by 6 bases, with 11 bases between. The CDR3 has 13 residues. Germline-derived CDR1 and CDR2 are SGHTA and FQGNSA. The full variable domain, rest sourced from reference TRBV7-2 and TRBJ2-1, is GAGVSQSPSNKVTEKGKDVELRCDPISGHTALYWYRQSLGQGLEFLIYFQGNSAPDKSGLPSDRFSAERTGGSVSTLTIQRTQQEDSAVYLCASSDGASNEQFFGPGTRLTVL.

The chain joins TRBV2 to TRBJ1-5; no clear D. The CDR3 extends over 15 amino acids. From germline, CDR1 is SNHLY and CDR2 FYNNEI. Between the trimmed V and J ends, which lost 1 base and 2 bases, there was a span of 9 bases. The CDR3 coding sequence is TGTGCCAGCAGTGAAGGGGAGTTCGGCAATCAGCCCCAGCATTTT. This encodes CASSEGEFGNQPQHF. The variable domain in full, with the rest retrieved from reference TRBV2 and TRBJ1-5, is EPEVTQTPSHQVTQMGQEVILRCVPISNHLYFYWYRQILGQKVEFLVSFYNNEISEKSEIFDDQFSVERPDGSNFTLKIRSTKLEDSAMYFCASSEGEFGNQPQHFGDGTRLSIL.

This clone was detected once. This sequence joins TRBV6-1 and TRBJ1-2; no reliable D call. The V end lost 2 bases, the J end lost 0 bases, and 13 bases lay between the germline ends. CDR1 MNHNS and CDR2 SASEGT come from the germline V gene. The CDR3 spans 16 residues. The CDR3 loop is CASSESLGRSNYGYTF. The CDR3 DNA sequence: TGTGCCAGCAGTGAAAGTCTGGGCCGCTCTAACTATGGCTACACCTTC.

The chain joins TRBV6-5 to TRBJ1-5; no clear D. The CDR3 covers 13 residues. The V end was cut by 6 bases, the J end by 6 bases, with 12 bases between. The germline V gene encodes CDR1 MNHEY and CDR2 SVGAGI. The CDR3 DNA is TGTGCCAGCAGACGCGACTCGAGTCAGCCCCAGCATTTT. This translates into CASRRDSSQPQHF.

The V call is TRBV2, the J call TRBJ2-7, with TRBD2 matching over 7 bases. The germline V gene has CDR1 SNHLY and CDR2 FYNNEI. The V gene end was trimmed by 8 bases and the J gene end by 3 bases; junction bases not matched to a gene: 4. The CDR3 is 12 amino acids. The CDR3 nucleotides read TGTGCCAGCGGGAAGCGGGGCTACGAGCAGTACTTC. It translates to CASGKRGYEQYF.

The V call is TRBV5-1, the J call TRBJ1-1; 9 bases are a match to TRBD1. Per the germline V gene, CDR1 is SGHRS and CDR2 is YFSETQ. After removal of 3 bases from V and 1 base from J, the junction contained 4 bases not matched to a gene. The CDR3 contains 15 residues. In DNA form, the CDR3 reads TGCGCCAGCAGCTCTGGACAGGGGCCGAACACTGAAGCTTTCTTT. Protein product: CASSSGQGPNTEAFF.

The table lists this clone with a few counts. The V gene is TRBV18, the J gene TRBJ2-1; TRBD2 aligns across 9 bases. V dropped 1 base and J dropped 6; count of bases not matched to a gene: 7. The CDR3 has 16 residues. Germline CDR1 KGHSH, CDR2 LQKENI. DNA of the CDR3: TGTGCCAGCTCACCACGGAAGCGGGGGGTCTCCAATGAGCAGTTCTTC. It translates to CASSPRKRGVSNEQFF.

The chain carries TRBV5-1 and TRBJ1-6; perhaps TRBD1 as D (5 bases). CDR3 length: 15 residues. Per the germline V gene, CDR1 is SGHRS and CDR2 is YFSETQ. V was trimmed by 6 bases and J by 7 bases, leaving 17 bases between them. CDR3 coding DNA: TGCGCCAGCACGCCCCGGCGGGGGGAAAATTCACCCCTCCACTTT. It codes for CASTPRRGENSPLHF.

This chain links TRBV28 with TRBJ1-5; D may be TRBD1 (6 bases). The V end lost 8 bases, the J end lost 0 bases, and 11 bases lay between the germline ends. CDR1 is MDHEN, CDR2 SYDVKM, per germline. CDR3 length equals 14 residues. CDR3 sequence (DNA): TGTGCCAGCCGGGACACCAATAGCAATCAGCCCCAGCATTTT. It yields the protein CASRDTNSNQPQHF.

The V and J genes are TRBV10-3 and TRBJ2-2; D perhaps matches TRBD1 (6 bases). The CDR3 consists of 13 residues. V lost 10 bases to trimming and J lost 7 bases, with 16 bases between them. The germline V gene has CDR1 ENHRY and CDR2 SYGVKD. The CDR3 coding sequence is TGTGCCACCGGGAAGGGGGATAACGGGGAGCTGTTTTTT. This encodes CATGKGDNGELFF.

The count of this clone is one. This chain joins TRBV19 and TRBJ1-4; 10 bases map to TRBD1. Trimming at V came to 9 bases and at J to 8 bases, leaving 6 bases not matched to a gene. CDR3 size: 13 residues. CDR1 LNHDA and CDR2 SQIVND come from the germline V gene (reference sequence). The CDR3 region has the DNA TGTGCCAGCACGGGACAGGGGCACGAAAAACTGTTTTTT. Protein sequence: CASTGQGHEKLFF.

This chain joins TRBV5-5 and TRBJ1-2; 10 bases agree with TRBD1. The V segment lost 3 bases and the J segment 7 bases; nucleotides outside the gene matches: 12. Germline V gene data show CDR1 as SGHKS and CDR2 as YYEKEE (reference sequence). The CDR3 extends over 16 amino acids. CDR3 bases: TGTGCCAGCAGCTCCTACTACCGGGACAGGGGCGGTGGCTACACCTTC. Translated, it gives CASSSYYRDRGGGYTF.

As DNA, the CDR3 is TGCGCCAGCAGCCTTGACGGAGTGCCCCACTACGAGCAGTACTTC. Amino acid sequence: CASSLDGVPHYEQYF. The V gene is TRBV5-1, the J gene TRBJ2-7; no reliable D call. The CDR3 sequence is 15 residues long. Germline loops: CDR1 SGHRS, CDR2 YFSETQ. Between the trimmed V and J ends, which lost 4 bases and 3 bases, there was a span of 17 bases.

The V and J genes are TRBV4-2 and TRBJ1-3; D not resolved. V was shortened by 0 bases and J by 0 bases, with 18 bases between the two germline ends. The CDR3 is 19 residues long. Germline V gene sequence: CDR1 LGHNA, CDR2 YNFKEQ. The CDR3 is CASSQESPPVGFSGNTIYF. CDR3 DNA: TGTGCCAGCAGCCAAGAATCTCCCCCGGTGGGCTTCTCTGGAAACACCATATATTTT.

This clone appeared a few times. The chain joins TRBV7-9 to TRBJ1-3, with TRBD1 matching 9 bases. Trimming at V came to 6 bases and at J to 4 bases, leaving 7 bases not matched to a gene. Germline V gives CDR1 SEHNR, CDR2 FQNEAQ (reference sequence). CDR3 length: 15 residues. The CDR3 nucleotides read TGTGCCAGCAGAAAAGAGGGGACAGGGGGAAACACCATATATTTT. It specifies CASRKEGTGGNTIYF.

The V gene is TRBV6-6, the J gene TRBJ1-5; D may be TRBD1 (5 bases). Trimming left V 0 bases short and J 4 bases short, with 7 bases between. The CDR3 length is 14 residues. The germline V gene encodes CDR1 MNHNY and CDR2 SVGAGI (reference sequence). The CDR3 protein is CASSYSAGNQPQHF. In DNA, the CDR3 is TGTGCCAGCAGTTACTCGGCAGGGAATCAGCCCCAGCATTTT.

Points on this clone: Its ends do not fully match the called genes, so a read error is possible. Other DNA sequences in the sample encode the same CDR3. The chain carries TRBV11-3 and TRBJ1-3; D not certain. CDR1 is SGHNT, CDR2 YENEEA, per germline. The CDR3 consists of 15 residues. The CDR3 sequence is CASSLGDNSGNTIYF. The CDR3 DNA reads as TGTGCCAGCAGTTTAGGAGACAACTCTGGAAACACCATATATTTT.